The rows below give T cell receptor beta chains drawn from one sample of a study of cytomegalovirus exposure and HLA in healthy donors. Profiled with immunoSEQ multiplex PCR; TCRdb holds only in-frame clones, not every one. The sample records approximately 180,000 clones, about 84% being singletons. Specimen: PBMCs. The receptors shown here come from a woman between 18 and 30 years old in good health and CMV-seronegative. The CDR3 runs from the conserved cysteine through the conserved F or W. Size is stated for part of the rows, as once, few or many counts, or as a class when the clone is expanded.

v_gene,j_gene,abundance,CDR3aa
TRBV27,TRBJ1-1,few,CASSQGSEAFF
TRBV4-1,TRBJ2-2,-,CASSLRDGTLSSGELFF
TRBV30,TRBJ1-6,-,CAWSGVSYNSPLHF
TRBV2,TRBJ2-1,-,CASSGGLPVYNEQFF
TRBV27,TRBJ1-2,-,CASSLSGTGGTANYGYTF
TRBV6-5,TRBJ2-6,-,CASSYVGAGANVLTF
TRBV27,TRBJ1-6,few,CATSDRGLNSPLHF
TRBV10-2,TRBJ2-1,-,CASSESGQGFEQFF
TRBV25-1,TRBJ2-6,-,CASRSSGTGPSGANVLTF
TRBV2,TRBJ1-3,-,CASSERLGSSGNTIYF
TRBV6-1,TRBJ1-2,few,CASSELSYGYTF
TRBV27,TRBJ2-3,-,CASSPQARSTDTQYF
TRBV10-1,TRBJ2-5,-,CASSPLRGGNQETQYF
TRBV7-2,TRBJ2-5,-,CASSNSGDSQETQYF
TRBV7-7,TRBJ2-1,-,CASSRHWTGLGTYNEQFF
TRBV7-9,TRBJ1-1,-,CASSWTGGNTEAFF
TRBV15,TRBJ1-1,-,CATSRVVGGANTEAFF
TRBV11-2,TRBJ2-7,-,CASSPTTRYEQYF
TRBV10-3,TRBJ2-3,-,CAIDSGNTDTQYF
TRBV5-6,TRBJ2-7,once,CASSLSSSGYEQYF
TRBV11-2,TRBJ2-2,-,CASSLTRTSGKGTGELFF
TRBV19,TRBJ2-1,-,CASSRKLAGLNEFF
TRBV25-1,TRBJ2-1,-,CASSDRPTWTGGYNEQFF
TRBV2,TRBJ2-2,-,CAIPSTGELFF
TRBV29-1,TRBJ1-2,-,CSVEDPGLTGGSYGYTF
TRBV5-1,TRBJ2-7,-,CASSLAGGSYEQYF
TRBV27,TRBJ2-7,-,CASSLIERKYEQYF
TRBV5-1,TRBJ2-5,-,CASSPGTGGYQETQYF
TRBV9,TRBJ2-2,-,CASSVGGQPNTGELFF
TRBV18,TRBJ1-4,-,CASSPLWEEKLFF
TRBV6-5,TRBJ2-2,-,CASRFRGSGELFF
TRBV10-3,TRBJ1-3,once,CAISEPAGGGNTIYF
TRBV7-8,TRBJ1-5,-,CASSLVGANAPNQPQHF
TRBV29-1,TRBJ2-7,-,CSVGTGFYYEQYF
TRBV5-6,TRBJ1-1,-,CASSFRTAGGTEAFF
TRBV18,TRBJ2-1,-,CASSFGQGGYNEQFF
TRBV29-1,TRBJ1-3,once,CSVVGLLSSGNTIYF
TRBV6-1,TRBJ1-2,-,CASRPGSSYGYTF
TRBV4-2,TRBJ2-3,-,CASSQGLAGGPGTDTQYF
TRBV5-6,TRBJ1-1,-,CASSSRQAVNTEAFF